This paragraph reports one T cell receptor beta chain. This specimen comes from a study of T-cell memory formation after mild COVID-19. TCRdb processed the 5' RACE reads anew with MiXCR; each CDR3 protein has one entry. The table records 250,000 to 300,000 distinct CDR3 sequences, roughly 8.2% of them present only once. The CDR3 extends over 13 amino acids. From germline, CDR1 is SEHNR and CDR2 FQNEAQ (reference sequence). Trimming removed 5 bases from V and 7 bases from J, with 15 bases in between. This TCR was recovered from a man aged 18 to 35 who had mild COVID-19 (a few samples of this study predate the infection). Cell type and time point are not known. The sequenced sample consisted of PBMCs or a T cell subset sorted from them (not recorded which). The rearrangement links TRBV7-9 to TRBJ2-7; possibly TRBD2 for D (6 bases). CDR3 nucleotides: TGTGCCAGCAGCCGAGGGGTGGCGGGGGAGCAGTACGTC. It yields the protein CASSRGVAGEQYV.